The present entry profiles one TCR beta chain with its context. Antigen: not known. This entry belongs to a study of shared clonotypes between healthy human individuals. Study-level results: The study generally estimated greater richness for naive than memory subsets. The study found lower generation probabilities in non-shared clonotypes than in those shared by all four donors.

This table comes from immunoSEQ multiplex PCR, and its TCRdb copy is limited to in-frame clones, with some not included. This sample carries some 1,400,000 clones, 96% of them seen once, and the ten largest clones take about 1%. The CDR3 is 17 amino acids. This receptor was obtained from a man aged 30-40 years in good health. V usage is TRBV21-1 and J usage is TRBJ2-5; TRBD1 was called by the table and not checked on the DNA. TRBV21-1 is a pseudogene. The sample was naive CD4+ T cells sorted from blood. Subset meaning: CD45RA+ positively selected. CDR3 nucleotides: TGTGCCAGCAGCCCACCCCGGGACACCCCGGAGACGGCGACCCAGTACTTC. This sequence encodes CASSPPRDTPETATQYF.